The clone carrying this T cell receptor (beta chain) turned up a few times. What it binds is unknown. Germline V gives CDR1 KGHSH, CDR2 LQKENI. The CDR3 totals 14 residues. V was cut by 4 bases and J by 1 base, with 10 bases left in between. Sample time point: patch test 2, 6 weeks after DPC sensitization. Described treatment: therapeutic diphenylcyclopropenone sensitization with weekly scalp DPC. This sample is part of a study of human T cells and chemical hapten exposure. Turning to the study itself: Patients had diphenylcyclopropenone applied to the scalp weekly throughout the approximately 25-week study.

Regarding the study as a whole: All donors were alopecia patients, so their immunity may differ from that of healthy people.

TCRdb called the RACE reads again in MiXCR, with one record for every CDR3 protein. This sample yields about 54,000 distinct CDR3 sequences, of which about 9.9% are seen a single time; about 1.8% belongs to the top ten. The TCR sequence derives from a woman between 50 and 59 years old with alopecia areata. Some clones in this sample may be carry-over from other donors' samples. Sample: whole blood, taken in connection with sensitization to the hapten diphenylcyclopropenone (DPC). The rearrangement uses TRBV18 and TRBJ1-1; D not resolved. CDR3 sequence: CASSQGLENTEAFF. The CDR3 DNA reads TGTGCCAGCTCACAAGGCCTCGAGAACACTGAAGCTTTCTTT. The whole variable domain, remainder taken from reference TRBV18 and TRBJ1-1, is NAGVMQNPRHLVRRRGQEARLRCSPMKGHSHVYWYRQLPEEGLKFMVYLQKENIIDESGMPKERFSAEFPKEGPSILRIQQVVRGDSAAYFCASSQGLENTEAFFGQGTRLTVV.